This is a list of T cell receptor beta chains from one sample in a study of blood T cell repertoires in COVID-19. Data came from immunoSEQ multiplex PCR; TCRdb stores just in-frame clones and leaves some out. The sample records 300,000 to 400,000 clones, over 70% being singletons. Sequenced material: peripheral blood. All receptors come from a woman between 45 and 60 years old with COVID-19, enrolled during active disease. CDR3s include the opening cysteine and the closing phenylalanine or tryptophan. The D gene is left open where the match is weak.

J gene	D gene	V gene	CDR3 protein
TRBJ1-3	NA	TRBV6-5	CASSYTDGTKHF
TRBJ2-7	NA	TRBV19	CASSSGSPYEQYF
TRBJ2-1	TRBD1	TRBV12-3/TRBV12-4	CASSHRGRDEQFF
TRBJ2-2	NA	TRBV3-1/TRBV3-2	CASQPGRTGLNTGELFF
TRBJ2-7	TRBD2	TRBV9	CASSVGLAGVMGYEQYF
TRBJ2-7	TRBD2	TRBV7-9	CASSTTSGRSAIYEQYF
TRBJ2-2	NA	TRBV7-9	CASSHPPGIGTGELFF
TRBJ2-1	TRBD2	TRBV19	CASSILAGAENEQFF
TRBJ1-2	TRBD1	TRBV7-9	CASSLVTGDRSNYGYTF
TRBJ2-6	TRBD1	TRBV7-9	CASSPSGGTGANVLTF
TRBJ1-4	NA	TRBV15	CATSRARVEEKLFF
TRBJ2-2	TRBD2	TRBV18	CASSPLGLAANTGELFF
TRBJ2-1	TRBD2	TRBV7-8	CASRQRLAGSSYNEQFF
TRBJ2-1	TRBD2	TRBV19	CASSALGAGRNNEQFF
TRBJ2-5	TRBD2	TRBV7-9	CASSRTPLLVAGVAETQYF
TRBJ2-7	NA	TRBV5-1	CASSWGHGEQYF
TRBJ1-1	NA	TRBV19	CASSEQGLNTEAFF
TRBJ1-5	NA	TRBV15	CATSRDPYSNQPQHF
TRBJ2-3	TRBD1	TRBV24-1	CATRGTVADTQYF
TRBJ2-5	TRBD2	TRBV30	CAWLPGLAVQETQYF
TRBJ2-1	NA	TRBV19	CASSPARGTNEQFF
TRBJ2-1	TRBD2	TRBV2	CASTLSGRSYNEQFF
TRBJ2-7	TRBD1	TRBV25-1	CASSDPGTVNSYEQYF
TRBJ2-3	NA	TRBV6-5	CASSTGRVTDTQYF
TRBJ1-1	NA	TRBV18	CASSPDPGVPEAFF
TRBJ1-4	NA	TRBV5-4	CASRPGSGTNEKLFF
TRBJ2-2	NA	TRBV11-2	CASSFTGTGELFF
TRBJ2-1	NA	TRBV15	CATSRGLANEQFF
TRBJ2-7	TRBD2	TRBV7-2	CASSSRLARSSYEQYF
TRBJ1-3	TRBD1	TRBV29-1	CSVSSSGTGIWGSGNTIYF
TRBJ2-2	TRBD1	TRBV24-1	CATSHPTGYAGELFF
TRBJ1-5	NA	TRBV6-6	CASSHPSGIGNQPQHF
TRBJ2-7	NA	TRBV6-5	CASWGTLVSYEQYF
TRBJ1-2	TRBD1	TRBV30	CAWSVAGGKFGYTF
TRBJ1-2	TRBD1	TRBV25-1	CASGDRGYGYTF
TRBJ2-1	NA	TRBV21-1	CASRTGSLYNEQFF
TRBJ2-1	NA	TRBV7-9	CASSLLTTMPYNEQFF
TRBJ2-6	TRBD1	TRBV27	CASSLETGTGTISGANVLTF
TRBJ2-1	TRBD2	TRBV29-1	CSGFGGLADSYNEQFF
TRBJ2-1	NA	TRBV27	CASSSRNNEQFF
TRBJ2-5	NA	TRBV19	CASSFQGSVGAQYF